Following are 2 T cell receptor beta chains from one sample sequenced in a study of blood T cell repertoires in COVID-19. Here immunoSEQ multiplex PCR was the method, and the copy in TCRdb shows in-frame clones only, minus some. The table lists fewer than 250,000 clones, about 77% of them singletons. Sequenced: PBMCs or T cells enriched from blood (not recorded which). These receptors originate from a woman between 50 and 59 years old with acute COVID-19.

This chain uses TRBV9 with TRBJ1-2; D is unclear. The CDR3 has 14 residues. V was clipped by 0 bases and J by 5 bases, with 11 bases between them. CDR1 and CDR2 from the germline V gene are SGDLS and YYNGEE. DNA for the CDR3: TGTGCCAGCAGCGTAGCTGAGCCCGGTTATGGCTACACCTTC. It translates to CASSVAEPGYGYTF.

The chain has TRBV28 and TRBJ1-2; 7 bases agree with TRBD1. Germline CDR1 is MDHEN and CDR2 is SYDVKM. Trimming removed 3 bases from V and 6 bases from J; junction bases left unmatched: 7. The CDR3 sequence is 14 residues long. The CDR3 nucleotides read TGTGCCAGCAGTTTGGGAGACAGGGTCGATGGCTACACCTTC. As protein: CASSLGDRVDGYTF.